This paragraph reports one T cell receptor beta chain. These data come from a study of blood T cell repertoires in COVID-19. Profiled with immunoSEQ multiplex PCR; TCRdb holds only in-frame clones, not every one. Here the sample spans tens of thousands of clones, nearly 90% being singletons. The receptor's source is a woman aged 80 or over with active COVID-19. The sequencing input was peripheral blood.

The CDR3 region has the DNA TGTGCCAGCAGCGTAGGGACTAGCGGTTACAATGAGCAGTTCTTC. This codes for CASSVGTSGYNEQFF. This rearrangement joins TRBV9 to TRBJ2-1, with 10 bases that match TRBD2. Looked up from germline, CDR1 is SGDLS and CDR2 is YYNGEE. V lost 0 bases and J lost 4; bases outside the gene matches: 1. This CDR3 is built from 15 residues.